Described below is a single T cell receptor beta chain sequence and its context. Antigen: not known. The data belong to a study of post-analysis software for immune sequencing data. Study-wide findings and caveats: Co-batched samples clustered tightly together by F measure. The five TRBV segments detected at higher frequency in patients than in controls included TRBV5-6, TRBV5-1 and TRBV20-1.

cDNA libraries of TCR beta carried unique molecular identifiers. TCRdb processed the PCR reads anew with MiXCR; each CDR3 protein has one entry. The sample contains 350,000 to 500,000 distinct CDR3 sequences, 30% to 40% of which appear only once. The CDR3 extends over 13 amino acids. The ends were cut back, 1 base at V and 9 bases at J, with 10 bases in the middle. CDR1 and CDR2 from the germline V gene are SEHNR and FQNEAQ (reference sequence). The clonotype originates from a girl aged 2-10 years with multiple sclerosis. The sequencing sample was made of blood. The genes are TRBV7-9 and TRBJ2-1; D gene uncertain. The CDR3 reads CASSLERLGEQFF. CDR3 nucleotides: TGTGCCAGCAGCTTAGAAAGACTTGGTGAGCAGTTCTTC.